A selection of T cell receptor beta chains follows, all from one sample in a study of blood T cell repertoires in COVID-19. Sequencing was performed with immunoSEQ multiplex PCR; in TCRdb, only in-frame clones are kept and a portion is missing. The sample holds 50,000 or so clones; over 80% are singletons and the top ten take less than 8%. Material: peripheral blood. All receptors derive from a man in his sixties with active COVID-19. Both conserved end residues are part of each CDR3. The D gene is left open where the match is weak. Expanded clones are given a class, and other clones once, few, many or no size at all.

j_gene,d_gene,v_gene,abundance,CDR3aa,CDR3nt
TRBJ2-2,TRBD2,TRBV3-1/TRBV3-2,NA,CASSPGTSGFVGELFF,TGTGCCAGCAGCCCCGGGACTAGCGGGTTCGTCGGGGAGCTGTTTTTT
TRBJ2-1,TRBD1,TRBV5-1,few,CASSSGTGAYNEQFF,TGCGCCAGCAGTTCCGGGACAGGGGCCTACAATGAGCAGTTCTTC
TRBJ1-2,NA,TRBV2,few,CASSEAAGRGYTF,TGTGCCAGCAGTGAAGCAGCCGGGAGGGGCTACACCTTC
TRBJ1-5,NA,TRBV3-1/TRBV3-2,NA,CASSQAHSNQPQHF,TGTGCCAGCAGCCAAGCACATAGCAATCAGCCCCAGCATTTT
TRBJ2-7,NA,TRBV28,NA,CASLLTGRYEQYF,TGTGCCAGCCTCCTAACAGGTCGGTACGAGCAGTACTTC
TRBJ2-1,TRBD2,TRBV18,NA,CASSPSSGGVHEQFF,TGTGCCAGCTCACCTTCCAGCGGGGGTGTGCATGAGCAGTTCTTC
TRBJ2-3,NA,TRBV27,NA,CASSLSFHATDTQYF,TGTGCCAGCAGTTTATCGTTTCACGCGACAGATACGCAGTATTTT
TRBJ2-1,NA,TRBV21-1,NA,CASSPYSYTIPTNEQFF,TGTGCCAGCAGTCCATATAGCTACACCATTCCGACCAATGAGCAGTTCTTC
TRBJ2-6,TRBD1,TRBV6-6,few,CASSSQGAGGANVLTF,TGTGCCAGCAGTTCCCAGGGGGCCGGTGGGGCCAACGTCCTGACTTTC
TRBJ2-3,NA,TRBV6-5,NA,CASSYSNIDTQYF,TGTGCCAGCAGTTACTCTAATATAGATACGCAGTATTTT
TRBJ2-7,TRBD1,TRBV2,once,CASSVDRGPYEQYF,TGTGCCAGCAGTGTGGACAGGGGCCCCTACGAGCAGTACTTC
TRBJ2-3,TRBD2,TRBV4-2,NA,CASSWTSGSGRPDTQYF,TGTGCCAGCAGCTGGACTAGCGGGAGCGGGAGGCCAGATACGCAGTATTTT
TRBJ2-5,NA,TRBV7-2,NA,CASSLARETQYF,TGTGCCAGCAGCTTAGCGCGGGAGACCCAGTACTTC
TRBJ1-2,NA,TRBV30,few,CAWYRGILYGYTF,TGTGCCTGGTACCGGGGGATCCTCTATGGCTACACCTTC
TRBJ2-7,TRBD1,TRBV6-5,NA,CASMSGGAYEQYF,TGTGCCAGCATGTCAGGGGGCGCTTACGAGCAGTACTTC
TRBJ2-7,TRBD1,TRBV30,NA,CAWNTQGAAYEQYF,TGTGCCTGGAACACACAGGGGGCTGCATACGAGCAGTACTTC
TRBJ2-7,NA,TRBV10-3,NA,CAISDGVAGAYEQYF,TGTGCCATCAGTGACGGGGTAGCAGGAGCCTACGAGCAGTACTTC
TRBJ2-6,NA,TRBV7-8,once,CASSRPTGLSSGANVLTF,TGTGCCAGCAGCAGACCGACAGGTTTAAGCTCTGGGGCCAACGTCCTGACTTTC
TRBJ2-5,NA,TRBV28,NA,CASSLFRGQETQYF,TGTGCCAGCAGTTTATTCCGGGGTCAAGAGACCCAGTACTTC
TRBJ2-7,TRBD1,TRBV28,once,CASSTTGSAYEQYF,TGTGCCAGCAGTACGACAGGGAGCGCCTACGAGCAGTACTTC
TRBJ2-3,NA,TRBV7-7,NA,CASSLGSGTDTQYF,TGTGCTAGCAGCTTAGGTAGCGGCACAGATACGCAGTATTTT
TRBJ1-1,NA,TRBV2,NA,CASSEPGENEAFF,TGTGCCAGCAGTGAGCCAGGGGAAAATGAAGCTTTCTTT
TRBJ2-7,NA,TRBV7-2,NA,CASSLVTGSYEQYF,TGTGCCAGCAGCTTAGTGACGGGCTCCTACGAGCAGTACTTC
TRBJ2-1,TRBD1,TRBV18,NA,CASSPRRDRSSYNEQFF,TGTGCCAGCTCACCACGCCGGGACAGGAGCTCCTACAATGAGCAGTTCTTC
TRBJ2-1,NA,TRBV7-2,NA,CASSLTRNEQFF,TGTGCCAGCAGCTTGACTAGGAATGAGCAGTTCTTC
TRBJ2-3,NA,TRBV28,NA,CASSYLEGGPTDTQYF,TGTGCCAGCAGTTATCTGGAGGGGGGGCCCACAGATACGCAGTATTTT
TRBJ2-1,TRBD2,TRBV30,NA,CAWSVPGGYNEQFF,TGTGCCTGGAGTGTACCGGGGGGGTACAATGAGCAGTTCTTC
TRBJ2-1,NA,TRBV24-1,NA,CATSDSQGGNEQFF,TGTGCCACCAGTGATTCGCAGGGTGGAAATGAGCAGTTCTTC
TRBJ2-7,NA,TRBV4-1,NA,CASSQDGLPPTLYEQYF,TGCGCCAGCAGCCAAGATGGTCTACCACCGACTCTCTACGAGCAGTACTTC
TRBJ2-7,NA,TRBV4-3,NA,CASSRLVGQQEQYF,TGCGCCAGCAGCCGGCTAGTCGGACAGCAAGAGCAGTACTTC
TRBJ1-4,NA,TRBV4-1,NA,CASSQLVGFNEKLFF,TGCGCCAGCAGCCAACTAGTGGGTTTTAATGAAAAACTGTTTTTT
TRBJ2-5,TRBD1,TRBV7-9,NA,CASSLSGWTGRLETQYF,TGTGCCAGCAGCTTAAGTGGTTGGACAGGGCGTTTAGAGACCCAGTACTTC
TRBJ2-7,TRBD2,TRBV7-8,NA,CASSTGTRVILNEQYF,TGTGCCAGCAGCACCGGGACTAGGGTGATTCTGAACGAGCAGTACTTC
TRBJ2-5,TRBD2,TRBV15,NA,CATSSPGLAGVLQETQYF,TGTGCCACCAGCAGTCCGGGACTAGCGGGAGTCTTACAAGAGACCCAGTACTTC
TRBJ2-1,TRBD2,TRBV9,NA,CASSVLGLADNEQFF,TGTGCCAGCAGCGTACTCGGACTAGCCGACAATGAGCAGTTCTTC
TRBJ1-6,TRBD1,TRBV27,medium-sized,CASSPTGANSPLHF,TGTGCCAGCAGTCCGACAGGGGCCAATTCACCCCTCCACTTT
TRBJ1-1,NA,TRBV6-5,NA,CASSLDRSRRGTEAFF,TGTGCCAGCAGTTTAGACAGGTCGAGACGAGGCACTGAAGCTTTCTTT
TRBJ2-1,NA,TRBV3-1/TRBV3-2,NA,CASSQGRSRNNEQFF,TGTGCCAGCAGCCAAGGCCGGAGCAGAAACAATGAGCAGTTCTTC
TRBJ2-5,TRBD1,TRBV5-6,NA,CASSPGTGSQETQYF,TGTGCCAGCAGCCCCGGGACAGGGAGCCAAGAGACCCAGTACTTC
TRBJ1-6,NA,TRBV27,NA,CASSFYRTASNSPLHF,TGTGCCAGCAGTTTTTACCGGACAGCCTCTAATTCACCCCTCCACTTT
TRBJ2-7,NA,TRBV4-1,once,CASSQGLGSYEQYF,TGCGCCAGCAGCCAGGGCTTGGGCTCCTACGAGCAGTACTTC